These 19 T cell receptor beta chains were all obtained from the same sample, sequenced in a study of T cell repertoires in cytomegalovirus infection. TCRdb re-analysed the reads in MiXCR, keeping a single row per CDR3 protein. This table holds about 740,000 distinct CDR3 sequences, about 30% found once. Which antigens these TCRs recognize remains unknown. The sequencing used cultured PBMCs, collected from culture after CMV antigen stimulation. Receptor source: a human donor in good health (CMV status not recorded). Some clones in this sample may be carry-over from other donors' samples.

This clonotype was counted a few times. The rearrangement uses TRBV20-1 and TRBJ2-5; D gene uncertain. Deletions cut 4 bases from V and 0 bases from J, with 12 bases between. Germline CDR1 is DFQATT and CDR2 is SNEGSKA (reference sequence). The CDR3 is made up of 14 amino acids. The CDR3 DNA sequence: TGCAGTGCTACTGGACCGTTGTACCAAGAGACCCAGTACTTC. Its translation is CSATGPLYQETQYF.

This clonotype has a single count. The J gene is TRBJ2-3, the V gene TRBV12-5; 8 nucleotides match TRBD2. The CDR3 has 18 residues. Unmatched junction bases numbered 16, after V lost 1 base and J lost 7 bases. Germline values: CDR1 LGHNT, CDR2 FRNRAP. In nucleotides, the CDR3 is TGTGCTAGTGGTTTGGCCTCATGGGAGCAGCGGGGGAGGCATACGCAGTATTTT. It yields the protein CASGLASWEQRGRHTQYF. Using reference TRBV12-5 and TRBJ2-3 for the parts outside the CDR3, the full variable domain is DARVTQTPRHKVTEMGQEVTMRCQPILGHNTVFWYRQTMMQGLELLAYFRNRAPLDDSGMPKDRFSAEMPDATLATLKIQPSEPRDSAVYFCASGLASWEQRGRHTQYFGPGTRLTVL.

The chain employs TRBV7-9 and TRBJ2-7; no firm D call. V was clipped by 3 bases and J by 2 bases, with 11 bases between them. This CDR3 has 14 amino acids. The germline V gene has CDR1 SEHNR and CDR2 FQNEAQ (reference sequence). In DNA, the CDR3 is TGTGCCAGCAGCTTCAAGCCCTCGACCTACGAGCAGTACTTC. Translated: CASSFKPSTYEQYF.

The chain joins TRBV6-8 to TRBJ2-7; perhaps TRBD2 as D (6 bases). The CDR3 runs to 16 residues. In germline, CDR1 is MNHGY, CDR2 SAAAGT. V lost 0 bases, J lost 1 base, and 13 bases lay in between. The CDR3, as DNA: TGTGCCAGCAGTTACTCTCGGCGGGATGGGTCCTACGAGCAGTACTTC. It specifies CASSYSRRDGSYEQYF.

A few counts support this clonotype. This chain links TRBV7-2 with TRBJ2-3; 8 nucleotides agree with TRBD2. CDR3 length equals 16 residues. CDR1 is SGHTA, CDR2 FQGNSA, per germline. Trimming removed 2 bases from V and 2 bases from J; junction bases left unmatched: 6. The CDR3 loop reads CASSLRAAGATDTQYF. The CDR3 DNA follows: TGTGCCAGCAGCTTAAGGGCAGCGGGGGCCACAGATACGCAGTATTTT.

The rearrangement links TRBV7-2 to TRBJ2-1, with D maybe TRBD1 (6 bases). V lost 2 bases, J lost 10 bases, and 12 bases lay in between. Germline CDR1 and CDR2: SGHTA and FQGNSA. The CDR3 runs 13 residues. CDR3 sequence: CASSLNRVREQFF. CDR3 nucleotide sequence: TGTGCCAGCAGCTTAAACAGGGTCCGGGAGCAGTTCTTC. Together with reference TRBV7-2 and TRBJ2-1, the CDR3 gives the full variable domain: GAGVSQSPSNKVTEKGKDVELRCDPISGHTALYWYRQSLGQGLEFLIYFQGNSAPDKSGLPSDRFSAERTGGSVSTLTIQRTQQEDSAVYLCASSLNRVREQFFGPGTRLTVL.

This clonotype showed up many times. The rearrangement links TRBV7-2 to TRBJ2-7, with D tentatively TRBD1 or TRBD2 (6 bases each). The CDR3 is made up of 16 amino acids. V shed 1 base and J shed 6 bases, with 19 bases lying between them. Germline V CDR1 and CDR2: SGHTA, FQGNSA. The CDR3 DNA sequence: TGTGCCAGCAGCTTAGAACTAGCCTCCTTAGGGGGCGAGCAGTACTTC. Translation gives CASSLELASLGGEQYF.

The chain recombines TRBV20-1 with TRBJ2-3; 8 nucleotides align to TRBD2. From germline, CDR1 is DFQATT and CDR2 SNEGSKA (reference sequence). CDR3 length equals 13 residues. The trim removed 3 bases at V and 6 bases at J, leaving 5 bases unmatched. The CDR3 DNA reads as TGCAGTGCTAGGGGCGGGAGGAGTGATACGCAGTATTTT. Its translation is CSARGGRSDTQYF.

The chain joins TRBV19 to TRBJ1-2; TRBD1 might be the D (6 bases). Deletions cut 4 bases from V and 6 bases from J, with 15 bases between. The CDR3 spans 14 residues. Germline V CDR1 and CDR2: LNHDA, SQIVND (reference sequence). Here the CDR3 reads CASSTPDRYNGYTF. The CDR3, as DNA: TGTGCCAGTAGTACCCCCGACAGGTACAATGGCTACACCTTC.

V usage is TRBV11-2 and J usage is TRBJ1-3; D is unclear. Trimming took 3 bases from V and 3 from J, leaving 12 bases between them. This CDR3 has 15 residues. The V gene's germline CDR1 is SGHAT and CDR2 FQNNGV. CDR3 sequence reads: CASSFRGQDGNTIYF. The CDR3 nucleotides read TGTGCCAGCAGCTTTCGTGGGCAGGATGGAAACACCATATATTTT. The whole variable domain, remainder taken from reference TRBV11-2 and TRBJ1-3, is EAGVAQSPRYKIIEKRQSVAFWCNPISGHATLYWYQQILGQGPKLLIQFQNNGVVDDSQLPKDRFSAERLKGVDSTLKIQPAKLEDSAVYLCASSFRGQDGNTIYFGEGSWLTVV.

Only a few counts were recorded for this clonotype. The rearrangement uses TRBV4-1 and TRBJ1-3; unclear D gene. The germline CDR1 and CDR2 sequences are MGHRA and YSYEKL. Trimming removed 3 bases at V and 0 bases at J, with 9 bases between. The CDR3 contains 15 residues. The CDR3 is CASSHRILSGNTIYF. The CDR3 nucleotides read TGCGCCAGCAGCCACCGGATACTCTCTGGAAACACCATATATTTT.

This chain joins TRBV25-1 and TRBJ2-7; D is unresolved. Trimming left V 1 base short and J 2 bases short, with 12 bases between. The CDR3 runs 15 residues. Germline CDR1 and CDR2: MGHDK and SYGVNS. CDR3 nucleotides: TGTGCCAGCAGTGAATCTGGCAGTCCGACCTACGAGCAGTACTTC. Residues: CASSESGSPTYEQYF.

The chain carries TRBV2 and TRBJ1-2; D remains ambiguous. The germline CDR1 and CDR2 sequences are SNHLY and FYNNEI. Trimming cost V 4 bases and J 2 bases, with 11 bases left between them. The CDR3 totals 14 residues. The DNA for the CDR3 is TGTGCCAGCAGTGTACTCCACTCCAACTATGGCTACACCTTC. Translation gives CASSVLHSNYGYTF.

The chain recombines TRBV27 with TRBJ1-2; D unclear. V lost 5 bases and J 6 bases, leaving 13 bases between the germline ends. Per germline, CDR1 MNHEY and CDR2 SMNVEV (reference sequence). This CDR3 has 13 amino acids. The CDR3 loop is CASSHGRIDGYTF. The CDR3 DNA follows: TGTGCCAGCAGTCACGGGAGGATTGATGGCTACACCTTC.

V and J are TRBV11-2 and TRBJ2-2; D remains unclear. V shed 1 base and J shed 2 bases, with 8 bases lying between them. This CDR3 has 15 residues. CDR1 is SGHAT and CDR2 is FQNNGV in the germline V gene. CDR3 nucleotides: TGTGCCAGCAGCTTAGGGGGATATAACACCGGGGAGCTGTTTTTT. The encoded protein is CASSLGGYNTGELFF.

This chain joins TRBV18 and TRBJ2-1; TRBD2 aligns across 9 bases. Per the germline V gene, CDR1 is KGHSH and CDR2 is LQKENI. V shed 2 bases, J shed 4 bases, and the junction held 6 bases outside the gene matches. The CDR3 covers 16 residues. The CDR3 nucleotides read TGTGCCAGCTCACCAATTCTAGCGGGAAGGTACAATGAGCAGTTCTTC. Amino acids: CASSPILAGRYNEQFF.

The CDR3 spells CASSIVFGRSDSNQPQHF. The DNA for the CDR3 is TGTGCCAGTAGTATAGTTTTTGGGAGATCCGATAGCAATCAGCCCCAGCATTTT. V gene TRBV19 combines with J gene TRBJ1-5, with D unclear. Germline CDR1 is LNHDA and CDR2 is SQIVND (reference sequence). The V and J ends lost 1 base and 0 bases respectively, with 16 bases between them. This CDR3 is built from 18 residues. The whole variable domain, filled in from reference TRBV19 and TRBJ1-5, reads DGGITQSPKYLFRKEGQNVTLSCEQNLNHDAMYWYRQDPGQGLRLIYYSQIVNDFQKGDIAEGYSVSREKKESFPLTVTSAQKNPTAFYLCASSIVFGRSDSNQPQHFGDGTRLSIL.

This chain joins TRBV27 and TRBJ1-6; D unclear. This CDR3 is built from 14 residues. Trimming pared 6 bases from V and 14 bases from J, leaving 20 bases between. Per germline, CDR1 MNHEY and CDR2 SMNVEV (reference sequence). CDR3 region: CASSITPLAGALHF. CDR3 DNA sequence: TGTGCCAGCAGCATAACACCTCTTGCCGGGGCCCTCCACTTT.

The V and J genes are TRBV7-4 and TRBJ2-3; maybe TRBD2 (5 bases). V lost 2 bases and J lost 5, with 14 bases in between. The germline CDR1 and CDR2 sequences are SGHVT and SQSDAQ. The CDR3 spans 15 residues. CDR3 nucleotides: TGTGCCAGCAGCTTAACGGCTATAGCGCTAGATACGCAGTATTTT. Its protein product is CASSLTAIALDTQYF.